The clone carrying this TCR beta chain showed up just a few times. The antigen remains undetermined. TCRdb re-derived calls from the 5' RACE reads in MiXCR, one entry per CDR3 protein. The sample yields about 430,000 distinct CDR3 sequences, approximately 24% seen once. This sample is part of a study of T-cell memory formation after mild COVID-19. The wider study: Most TCR clusters belonged to a single donor.

Study observations and caveats: A balance of CD4 and CD8 characterized clones contracting day 15 to 85, whereas later expanders leaned CD4+.

Sequenced material: PBMCs or a T cell subset sorted from them (not recorded which). The receptor comes from an adult woman who had mild COVID-19 (a few samples of this study predate the infection). Cell type and time point are not known.

The CDR3 DNA is TGTGCCAGCAGTTCAGGGGGTTTGGTAGAGCAGTTCTTC. Amino acids: CASSSGGLVEQFF. The gene calls are TRBV12-3 or TRBV12-4 and TRBJ2-1, with 7 bases aligning to TRBD1. V dropped 4 bases and J dropped 10; count of bases not matched to a gene: 7. The CDR3 spans 13 residues.